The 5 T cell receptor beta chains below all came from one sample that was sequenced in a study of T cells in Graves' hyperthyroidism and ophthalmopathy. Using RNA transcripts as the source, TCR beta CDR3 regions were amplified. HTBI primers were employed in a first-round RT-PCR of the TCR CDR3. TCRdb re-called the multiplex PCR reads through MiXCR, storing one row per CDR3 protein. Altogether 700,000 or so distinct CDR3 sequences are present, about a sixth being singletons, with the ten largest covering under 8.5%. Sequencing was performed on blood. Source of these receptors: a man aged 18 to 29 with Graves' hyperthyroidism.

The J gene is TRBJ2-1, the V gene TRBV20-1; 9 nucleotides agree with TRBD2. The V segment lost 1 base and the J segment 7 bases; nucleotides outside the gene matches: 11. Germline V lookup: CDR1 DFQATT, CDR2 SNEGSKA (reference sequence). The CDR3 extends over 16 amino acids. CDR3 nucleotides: TGCAGTGCTAGAGTGTTGTGGCGGGAGGGCCCGAATGAGCAGTTCTTC. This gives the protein CSARVLWREGPNEQFF.

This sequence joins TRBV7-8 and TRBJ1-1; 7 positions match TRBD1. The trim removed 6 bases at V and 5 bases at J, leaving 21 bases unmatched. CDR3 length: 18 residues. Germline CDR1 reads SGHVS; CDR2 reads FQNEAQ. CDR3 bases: TGTGCCAGCAGTCATGCGGTGGCAGGGGGTCTTTTGTATACTGAAGCTTTCTTT. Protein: CASSHAVAGGLLYTEAFF.

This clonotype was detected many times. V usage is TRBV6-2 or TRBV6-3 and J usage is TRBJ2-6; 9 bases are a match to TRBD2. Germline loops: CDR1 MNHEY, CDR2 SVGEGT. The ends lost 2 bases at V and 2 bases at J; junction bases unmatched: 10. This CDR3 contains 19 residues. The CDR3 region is CASSYAASGTRAGANVLTF. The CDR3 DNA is TGTGCCAGCAGTTACGCGGCTAGCGGGACGAGGGCTGGGGCCAACGTCCTGACTTTC.

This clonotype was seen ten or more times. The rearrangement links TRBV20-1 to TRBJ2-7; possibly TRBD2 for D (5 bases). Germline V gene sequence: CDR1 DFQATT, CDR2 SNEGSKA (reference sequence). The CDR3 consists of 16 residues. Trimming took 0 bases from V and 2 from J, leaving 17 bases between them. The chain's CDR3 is CSARDRRVGLAYEQYF. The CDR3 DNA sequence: TGCAGTGCTAGAGACCGGCGGGTGGGCCTTGCCTACGAGCAGTACTTC.

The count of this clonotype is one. CDR3 DNA sequence: TGTGCCAGCAGCCCGCTGAGTGACAGCACAGATACGCAGTATTTT. This encodes CASSPLSDSTDTQYF. The chain recombines TRBV28 with TRBJ2-3; D is unresolved. The CDR3 is 15 residues long. Germline V gives CDR1 MDHEN, CDR2 SYDVKM. The germline V and J ends were trimmed by 6 bases and 0 bases, with 13 bases remaining between them.